This entry is about one TCR beta chain. Authors' processing steps: Reference gene primer amplification yielded estimated nucleated cell counts. Generated by immunoSEQ multiplex PCR, the TCRdb table keeps only in-frame clones and is missing some. D and trimming were read from the DNA, whereas the V and J calls and clone size are those reported in that table. The repertoire has more than 45,000 clones, 90% of them found once; the top ten carry roughly 5%. This specimen comes from a study of blood T cell repertoires in COVID-19. Across the whole study: Samples representing acute and convalescent COVID-19 were sourced from the United States, Italy and Spain. In each case, the material was cDNA or gDNA derived from T cells, B-cell-depleted T cells, or PBMCs.

The CDR3 loop spans 16 amino acids. Germline trimming cut 6 bases from V and 0 bases from J; bases unmatched to any gene: 8. Germline lookup yields CDR1 LNHDA and CDR2 SQIVND (reference sequence). The rearrangement links TRBV19 to TRBJ2-3, with TRBD2 identical over 8 bases. This receptor was taken from a man in his 70s with acute or convalescent COVID-19. Sequenced material: peripheral blood. Written as DNA, the CDR3 is TGTGCCAGTAGAGAAACCGGGACTAGGAGCACAGATACGCAGTATTTT. Protein product: CASRETGTRSTDTQYF.